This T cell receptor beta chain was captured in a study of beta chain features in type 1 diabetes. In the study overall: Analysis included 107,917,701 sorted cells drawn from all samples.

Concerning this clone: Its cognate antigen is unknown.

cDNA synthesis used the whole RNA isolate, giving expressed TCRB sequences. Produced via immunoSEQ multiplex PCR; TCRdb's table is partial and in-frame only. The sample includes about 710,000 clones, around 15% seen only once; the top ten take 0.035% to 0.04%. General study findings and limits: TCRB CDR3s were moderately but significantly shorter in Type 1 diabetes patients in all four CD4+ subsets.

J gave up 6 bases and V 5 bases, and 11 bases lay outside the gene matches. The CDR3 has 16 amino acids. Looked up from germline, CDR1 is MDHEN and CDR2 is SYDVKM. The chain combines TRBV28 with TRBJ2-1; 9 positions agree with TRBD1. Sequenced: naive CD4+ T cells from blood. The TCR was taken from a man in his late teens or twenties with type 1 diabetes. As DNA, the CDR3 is TGTGCCAGCAGTCTCCCGGGACAGGGCATGGGCAATGAGCAGTTCTTC. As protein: CASSLPGQGMGNEQFF.